Listed below are T cell receptor beta chains from one sample, sequenced in a study of blood T cells in healthy people across ages. TCRdb fed the 5' RACE reads into MiXCR, producing one record per CDR3 protein. Of approximately 820,000 distinct CDR3 sequences listed, under 45% are singletons. Sequenced material: blood. These receptor sequences come from a man aged 55 to 69 in good health. The CDR3 runs from the conserved cysteine through the conserved F or W. Fields, in order: clone size, V gene, J gene, D gene, CDR3 protein, CDR3 DNA. D genes are given only for firm matches. A row's size may be missing; if present it is once, few, many or a size class.

abundance: once; v_gene: TRBV20-1; j_gene: TRBJ1-1; d_gene: NA; CDR3aa: CSARGDWSEAFF; CDR3nt: TGCAGTGCCCGGGGCGATTGGTCTGAAGCTTTCTTT
abundance: NA; v_gene: TRBV3-1; j_gene: TRBJ1-5; d_gene: NA; CDR3aa: CASSHRQEFQPQHF; CDR3nt: TGTGCCAGCAGCCACCGACAGGAGTTCCAGCCCCAGCATTTT
abundance: few; v_gene: TRBV11-2; j_gene: TRBJ2-7; d_gene: TRBD1; CDR3aa: CASRFKGTGDAYEQYF; CDR3nt: TGTGCCAGCAGGTTTAAGGGGACAGGGGATGCCTACGAGCAGTACTTC
abundance: many; v_gene: TRBV20-1; j_gene: TRBJ2-2; d_gene: NA; CDR3aa: CSATRGPFKNTGELFF; CDR3nt: TGCAGTGCTACCCGGGGCCCGTTTAAGAACACCGGGGAGCTGTTTTTT
abundance: NA; v_gene: TRBV25-1; j_gene: TRBJ2-7; d_gene: NA; CDR3aa: CASSEGVAGLGYEQYF; CDR3nt: TGTGCCAGCAGTGAAGGCGTGGCGGGGTTGGGCTACGAGCAGTACTTC
abundance: few; v_gene: TRBV27; j_gene: TRBJ2-7; d_gene: NA; CDR3aa: CASSRGFGSNIYEQYF; CDR3nt: TGTGCCAGCAGCCGAGGGTTCGGGAGTAATATCTACGAGCAGTACTTC
abundance: few; v_gene: TRBV11-2; j_gene: TRBJ2-1; d_gene: TRBD2; CDR3aa: CASSLRGGGATNYNEQFF; CDR3nt: TGTGCCAGCAGCTTGCGGGGGGGAGGGGCAACTAATTACAATGAGCAGTTCTTC
abundance: few; v_gene: TRBV7-3; j_gene: TRBJ2-7; d_gene: NA; CDR3aa: CASSLIGGADYEQYF; CDR3nt: TGTGCCAGCAGCTTAATAGGGGGGGCCGACTACGAGCAGTACTTC
abundance: many; v_gene: TRBV7-2; j_gene: TRBJ2-7; d_gene: TRBD1; CDR3aa: CASSFDRGAYEQYF; CDR3nt: TGTGCCAGCAGCTTCGACAGGGGCGCCTACGAGCAGTACTTC
abundance: many; v_gene: TRBV12-3/TRBV12-4; j_gene: TRBJ2-7; d_gene: TRBD1; CDR3aa: CASSLDGQGRDEQYF; CDR3nt: TGTGCCAGCAGTTTAGATGGACAGGGACGGGACGAGCAGTACTTC
abundance: NA; v_gene: TRBV20-1; j_gene: TRBJ2-7; d_gene: NA; CDR3aa: CSAHAGVPEQYF; CDR3nt: TGCAGTGCTCACGCAGGGGTACCCGAGCAGTACTTC
abundance: NA; v_gene: TRBV7-9; j_gene: TRBJ1-6; d_gene: NA; CDR3aa: CASASKGDSPLHF; CDR3nt: TGTGCCAGCGCCTCTAAGGGAGATTCACCCCTCCACTTT
abundance: NA; v_gene: TRBV24-1; j_gene: TRBJ2-2; d_gene: NA; CDR3aa: CATSDLYTGELFF; CDR3nt: TGTGCCACCAGTGATTTGTACACCGGGGAGCTGTTTTTT
abundance: NA; v_gene: TRBV25-1; j_gene: TRBJ1-1; d_gene: TRBD1; CDR3aa: CASSEWGQGARATEAFF; CDR3nt: TGTGCCAGCAGTGAGTGGGGACAGGGGGCGCGGGCCACTGAAGCTTTCTTT
abundance: NA; v_gene: TRBV7-2; j_gene: TRBJ2-3; d_gene: TRBD2; CDR3aa: CASSSLAGGITDTQYF; CDR3nt: TGTGCCAGCAGCTCGCTAGCGGGGGGGATCACAGATACGCAGTATTTT
abundance: NA; v_gene: TRBV15; j_gene: TRBJ1-6; d_gene: TRBD1; CDR3aa: CATSRNRDRHNSPLHF; CDR3nt: TGTGCCACCAGCAGGAACCGGGACAGGCACAATTCACCCCTCCACTTT
abundance: NA; v_gene: TRBV5-5; j_gene: TRBJ2-5; d_gene: TRBD1; CDR3aa: CTSSSDRGLETQYF; CDR3nt: TGTACCAGCAGCTCCGACAGGGGCCTAGAGACCCAGTACTTC
abundance: NA; v_gene: TRBV12-3/TRBV12-4; j_gene: TRBJ2-7; d_gene: NA; CDR3aa: CASRTGAIYNEQYF; CDR3nt: TGTGCCAGCAGGACCGGGGCAATTTACAATGAGCAGTACTTC
abundance: NA; v_gene: TRBV12-3/TRBV12-4; j_gene: TRBJ2-3; d_gene: NA; CDR3aa: CASIKRGPTDTQYF; CDR3nt: TGTGCCAGCATCAAAAGGGGACCCACAGATACGCAGTATTTT
abundance: NA; v_gene: TRBV7-3; j_gene: TRBJ2-1; d_gene: TRBD1; CDR3aa: CASRMTGKNNEQFF; CDR3nt: TGTGCCAGCAGGATGACAGGGAAGAACAATGAGCAGTTCTTC
abundance: few; v_gene: TRBV12-3/TRBV12-4; j_gene: TRBJ2-1; d_gene: NA; CDR3aa: CASSLAWLQFF; CDR3nt: TGTGCCAGCAGTTTAGCGTGGTTGCAGTTCTTC
abundance: many; v_gene: TRBV10-3; j_gene: TRBJ2-1; d_gene: NA; CDR3aa: CAIGQNYNEQFF; CDR3nt: TGTGCCATCGGACAAAACTACAATGAGCAGTTCTTC
abundance: few; v_gene: TRBV28; j_gene: TRBJ2-7; d_gene: NA; CDR3aa: CASSLLEGAQYF; CDR3nt: TGTGCCAGCAGTTTATTGGAAGGCGCGCAGTACTTC
abundance: NA; v_gene: TRBV5-1; j_gene: TRBJ2-1; d_gene: NA; CDR3aa: CASSLRGVPYYNEQFF; CDR3nt: TGCGCCAGCAGCTTGCGGGGAGTCCCGTACTACAATGAGCAGTTCTTC
abundance: NA; v_gene: TRBV11-3; j_gene: TRBJ2-7; d_gene: NA; CDR3aa: CASTRGGERYEQYF; CDR3nt: TGTGCCAGCACCCGAGGGGGGGAGCGTTACGAGCAGTACTTC
abundance: few; v_gene: TRBV27; j_gene: TRBJ2-5; d_gene: NA; CDR3aa: CASSLAGYHNYQETQYF; CDR3nt: TGTGCCAGCAGTTTGGCAGGGTACCACAACTACCAAGAGACCCAGTACTTC
abundance: NA; v_gene: TRBV5-1; j_gene: TRBJ2-2; d_gene: NA; CDR3aa: CASSSKQGTGELFF; CDR3nt: TGCGCCAGCAGCTCCAAACAGGGAACCGGGGAGCTGTTTTTT
abundance: NA; v_gene: TRBV5-1; j_gene: TRBJ2-5; d_gene: NA; CDR3aa: CASSQPDGNQETQYF; CDR3nt: TGCGCCAGCAGCCAACCCGACGGGAATCAAGAGACCCAGTACTTC
abundance: few; v_gene: TRBV29-1; j_gene: TRBJ2-7; d_gene: NA; CDR3aa: CSVAWTTSYEQYF; CDR3nt: TGCAGCGTTGCCTGGACGACCTCCTACGAGCAGTACTTC
abundance: many; v_gene: TRBV12-3/TRBV12-4; j_gene: TRBJ1-2; d_gene: NA; CDR3aa: CASRTGQLHGYTF; CDR3nt: TGTGCCAGCAGAACCGGACAGTTACATGGCTACACCTTC
abundance: NA; v_gene: TRBV7-6; j_gene: TRBJ1-3; d_gene: NA; CDR3aa: CASSLVGTGDTIYF; CDR3nt: TGTGCCAGCAGCTTAGTGGGGACTGGAGACACCATATATTTT
abundance: NA; v_gene: TRBV11-3; j_gene: TRBJ2-1; d_gene: TRBD2; CDR3aa: CASSPGTSGGDNEQFF; CDR3nt: TGTGCCAGCAGCCCTGGGACTAGCGGGGGTGACAATGAGCAGTTCTTC
abundance: NA; v_gene: TRBV7-2; j_gene: TRBJ2-5; d_gene: NA; CDR3aa: CASSRSGGGGETQYF; CDR3nt: TGTGCCAGCAGCCGATCAGGAGGGGGGGGGGAGACCCAGTACTTC
abundance: NA; v_gene: TRBV29-1; j_gene: TRBJ2-3; d_gene: TRBD1; CDR3aa: CSYNYYRGTTDTQYF; CDR3nt: TGCAGCTATAACTACTACAGGGGAACCACAGATACGCAGTATTTT
abundance: few; v_gene: TRBV20-1; j_gene: TRBJ2-5; d_gene: NA; CDR3aa: CSARDRGAGETQYF; CDR3nt: TGCAGTGCTAGAGATAGGGGGGCGGGAGAGACTCAGTACTTC
abundance: NA; v_gene: TRBV2; j_gene: TRBJ2-5; d_gene: TRBD2; CDR3aa: CASRFRERGGRGTQYF; CDR3nt: TGTGCCAGCAGATTTCGTGAGCGGGGGGGAAGAGGGACCCAGTACTTC
abundance: many; v_gene: TRBV25-1; j_gene: TRBJ2-7; d_gene: NA; CDR3aa: CASSQGSGFYEQYF; CDR3nt: TGTGCCAGCAGTCAAGGGTCGGGGTTTTACGAGCAGTACTTC
abundance: few; v_gene: TRBV4-3; j_gene: TRBJ2-5; d_gene: NA; CDR3aa: CASSQEDGGRLETQYF; CDR3nt: TGCGCCAGCAGCCAAGAGGACGGGGGGCGCTTAGAGACCCAGTACTTC
abundance: NA; v_gene: TRBV6-1; j_gene: TRBJ2-1; d_gene: NA; CDR3aa: CASSELTRNEQFF; CDR3nt: TGTGCCAGCAGTGAACTGACACGTAATGAGCAGTTCTTC
abundance: NA; v_gene: TRBV7-9; j_gene: TRBJ1-6; d_gene: NA; CDR3aa: CASSTGTNNSPLHF; CDR3nt: TGTGCCAGCAGCACCGGGACAAATAATTCACCCCTCCACTTT
abundance: NA; v_gene: TRBV30; j_gene: TRBJ1-2; d_gene: NA; CDR3aa: CAWGEKEGRQYGYTF; CDR3nt: TGTGCCTGGGGGGAGAAAGAGGGACGACAGTATGGCTACACCTTC
abundance: NA; v_gene: TRBV6-6; j_gene: TRBJ2-3; d_gene: TRBD1; CDR3aa: CASSTTWDRGRDTQYF; CDR3nt: TGTGCCAGCAGTACCACCTGGGACAGGGGGCGGGATACGCAGTATTTT
abundance: few; v_gene: TRBV27; j_gene: TRBJ2-7; d_gene: NA; CDR3aa: CASSLSPPGGHSYEQYF; CDR3nt: TGTGCCAGCAGTTTATCCCCCCCAGGGGGGCACTCCTACGAGCAGTACTTC
abundance: many; v_gene: TRBV3-1; j_gene: TRBJ2-5; d_gene: NA; CDR3aa: CASSPPGETQYF; CDR3nt: TGTGCCAGCAGCCCTCCGGGAGAGACCCAGTACTTC
abundance: NA; v_gene: TRBV9; j_gene: TRBJ2-3; d_gene: NA; CDR3aa: CASSVEGASTDTQYF; CDR3nt: TGTGCCAGCAGCGTAGAGGGTGCGAGCACAGATACGCAGTATTTT
abundance: NA; v_gene: TRBV25-1; j_gene: TRBJ1-3; d_gene: NA; CDR3aa: CASSGDTIPNTIYF; CDR3nt: TGTGCCAGCAGTGGGGACACCATCCCGAACACCATATATTTT